The 14 T cell receptor beta chains given below trace back to one sample, sequenced in a study of a mutant IDH1 vaccine in newly diagnosed glioma. Time point reported: week 47, end of study. What each vaccine dose contained was 300 ug of mutant IDH1 20-mer peptide, accompanied by topical imiquimod. Assay used: immunoSEQ multiplex PCR; TCRdb lists only in-frame clones, some missing. The repertoire holds about 55,000 clones, with less than 85% as singletons. The antigens these receptors bind are not known. This material consisted of PBMCs, taken from a glioma patient whose treatment included an IDH1 peptide vaccine. Receptor source: a woman in her thirties or forties with glioma. Some clones in this sample may be carry-over from other donors' samples.

This chain connects TRBV5-6 to TRBJ1-1; 7 bases line up with TRBD1. The J segment lost 4 bases and the V segment lost 4 bases, leaving 10 bases of the junction unmatched. Per the germline V gene, CDR1 is SGHDT and CDR2 is YYEEEE. This CDR3 has 15 residues. This chain's CDR3 is CASSLPGRGGTEAFF. For the CDR3, the DNA is TGTGCCAGCAGCCTGCCGGGCAGGGGGGGCACTGAAGCTTTCTTT.

The table lists this clone with a few counts. The CDR3 DNA reads as TGTGCCTGGACCCTGTTGACAGCTGACACTGAAGCTTTCTTT. Its translation is CAWTLLTADTEAFF. The gene calls are TRBV30 and TRBJ1-1; tentatively, D is TRBD1 (5 bases). Germline CDR1 reads GTSNPN; CDR2 reads SVGIG (reference sequence). Trimming removed 4 bases from V and 3 bases from J, with 15 bases in between. The CDR3 runs to 14 residues. Full variable domain (remainder filled in from reference TRBV30 and TRBJ1-1): SQTIHQWPATLVQPVGSPLSLECTVEGTSNPNLYWYRQAAGRGLQLLFYSVGIGQISSEVPQNLSASRPQDRQFILSSKKLLLSDSGFYLCAWTLLTADTEAFFGQGTRLTVV.

V and J are TRBV29-1 and TRBJ2-7; a weak D match, TRBD1 (6 bases). CDR3 length equals 13 residues. Germline loops: CDR1 SQVTM, CDR2 ANQGSEA. Trimming removed 4 bases from V and 3 bases from J, with 13 bases in between. The CDR3 DNA is TGCAGCGTTGCGTCAGGGGTAAGCTACGAGCAGTACTTC. Translating gives CSVASGVSYEQYF.

The gene calls are TRBV5-1 and TRBJ1-1; D might be TRBD1 (6 bases). Germline loops: CDR1 SGHRS, CDR2 YFSETQ. Trimming took 0 bases from V and 5 from J, leaving 11 bases between them. The CDR3 is 14 amino acids. For the CDR3, the DNA is TGCGCCAGCAGCTTGGGAGGGGGTGGAACTGAAGCTTTCTTT. Translation gives CASSLGGGGTEAFF.

The rearrangement uses TRBV19 and TRBJ2-2; D is perhaps TRBD2 (6 bases). V lost 6 bases and J lost 7, with 15 bases in between. This CDR3 comprises 14 residues. Germline V lookup: CDR1 LNHDA, CDR2 SQIVND (reference sequence). The CDR3 loop is CASRIGGINGELFF. The CDR3 DNA sequence: TGTGCCAGTAGAATTGGGGGGATAAACGGGGAGCTGTTTTTT.

The chain recombines TRBV6-4 with TRBJ2-7, with D perhaps TRBD1 (5 bases). The V and J ends lost 8 bases and 2 bases respectively, with 13 bases between them. Germline assignment: CDR1 MRHNA and CDR2 SNTAGT. The CDR3 totals 13 residues. In nucleotides, the CDR3 is TGTGCCAGCGACAGCGACCTCACCTACGAGCAGTACTTC. Encoded protein: CASDSDLTYEQYF.

V gene TRBV7-9 combines with J gene TRBJ2-7; TRBD2 agrees at 11 bases. V was pared by 4 bases and J by 4 bases, with 3 bases of the junction left unmatched. CDR1 is SEHNR, CDR2 FQNEAQ, per germline (reference sequence). The CDR3 sequence is 14 residues long. The CDR3 DNA reads as TGTGCCAGCAGCTGGGGGACTAGCGGATACGAGCAGTACTTC. Translating it yields CASSWGTSGYEQYF.

The CDR3 sequence: CAWMARVDGYTF. The CDR3 nucleotides are TGTGCCTGGATGGCCAGGGTAGATGGCTACACCTTC. The chain combines TRBV30 with TRBJ1-2, with D perhaps matching TRBD1 (5 bases). Germline V lookup: CDR1 GTSNPN, CDR2 SVGIG (reference sequence). The V gene lost 4 bases and the J gene lost 6 bases, with 12 bases spanning the gap. The CDR3 runs to 12 residues.

This clone was seen once. The rearrangement uses TRBV30 and TRBJ2-5, with 10 bases that match TRBD2. In germline, CDR1 is GTSNPN, CDR2 SVGIG (reference sequence). V lost 5 bases and J lost 3; bases outside the gene matches: 6. The CDR3 length is 14 residues. CDR3 bases: TGTGCCTGGTACGCTAGCGGGGGAAAAGAGACCCAGTACTTC. Its protein is CAWYASGGKETQYF. Combining the CDR3 with reference TRBV30 and TRBJ2-5 gives the whole variable domain SQTIHQWPATLVQPVGSPLSLECTVEGTSNPNLYWYRQAAGRGLQLLFYSVGIGQISSEVPQNLSASRPQDRQFILSSKKLLLSDSGFYLCAWYASGGKETQYFGPGTRLLVL.

Only a few counts were recorded for this clone. The chain combines TRBV28 with TRBJ2-7, with TRBD1 identical over 8 bases. The CDR3 consists of 13 residues. In germline, CDR1 is MDHEN, CDR2 SYDVKM. The V and J ends lost 4 bases and 4 bases, in that order; junction bases with no gene match: 3. CDR3 protein: CASSYQGAYEQYF. The CDR3 nucleotides are TGTGCCAGCAGTTACCAGGGGGCTTACGAGCAGTACTTC.

V and J are TRBV27 and TRBJ2-7; 7 bases line up with TRBD1. This CDR3 spans 16 amino acids. Germline V gene sequence: CDR1 MNHEY, CDR2 SMNVEV (reference sequence). V was pared by 0 bases and J by 0 bases, with 5 bases of the junction left unmatched. In DNA form, the CDR3 reads TGTGCCAGCAGTTTATCAGGGACAGCGAGCTCCTACGAGCAGTACTTC. Protein product: CASSLSGTASSYEQYF.

This chain uses TRBV6-6 with TRBJ2-3; the D gene could be TRBD1 or TRBD2 (5 bases each). Germline loops: CDR1 MNHNY, CDR2 SVGAGI (reference sequence). V gave up 7 bases and J gave up 2 bases, with 13 bases separating them. The CDR3 is 14 amino acids. This chain's CDR3 is CASKGLGPTDTQYF. In DNA form, the CDR3 reads TGTGCCAGCAAGGGCCTGGGACCCACAGATACGCAGTATTTT.

A few counts support this clone. V is TRBV19 and J is TRBJ1-5, with D uncertain. This CDR3 is built from 12 residues. CDR1 LNHDA and CDR2 SQIVND come from the germline V gene (reference sequence). Between the trimmed V and J ends, which lost 3 bases and 4 bases, there was a span of 4 bases. The CDR3 bases are TGTGCCAGTAGTATCCCGAATCAGCCCCAGCATTTT. It specifies CASSIPNQPQHF.

This clone has just one count. This sequence joins TRBV2 and TRBJ1-4, with 7 bases identical to TRBD1. CDR1 SNHLY and CDR2 FYNNEI come from the germline V gene. This CDR3 has 15 residues. After removal of 6 bases from V and 6 bases from J, the junction contained 10 bases not matched to a gene. CDR3 nucleotide sequence: TGTGCCAGCAGAGCGCTGACAGGGCGGGATGAAAAACTGTTTTTT. Amino acid sequence: CASRALTGRDEKLFF.